This is a list of T cell receptor beta chains from one sample in a study of CD8 T cells in ankylosing spondylitis. Via MiXCR, TCRdb re-called the 5' RACE reads, giving one row per CDR3 protein. This table has about 800,000 distinct CDR3 sequences, about an eighth appearing once. The specimen sequenced was blood, either unsorted or a sorted T cell fraction (not recorded which). The receptors derive from a male donor with ankylosing spondylitis. CDR3s include the opening cysteine and the closing phenylalanine or tryptophan. D genes are given only for firm matches.

NA,TRBJ2-3,TRBV20-1,CSGGDTQYF
TRBD2,TRBJ2-7,TRBV20-1,CSAREAGVLDEQYF
NA,TRBJ1-5,TRBV10-3,CAISAGGDRRNQPQHF
NA,TRBJ1-6,TRBV20-1,CSAAGRSRDNSPLHF
TRBD1,TRBJ1-2,TRBV6-1,CASLDRVSYGYTF
NA,TRBJ2-7,TRBV20-1,CSARPRHGFSYEQYF
NA,TRBJ2-2,TRBV9,CASSASGSDTGELFF
TRBD1,TRBJ1-4,TRBV12-3/TRBV12-4,CASRMGQLNEKLFF
NA,TRBJ2-7,TRBV30,CAWSRTRLTYEQYF
TRBD2,TRBJ2-6,TRBV5-1,CASSLNPLAGPNVLTF
NA,TRBJ1-5,TRBV20-1,CSARDRRRVGNQPQHF
NA,TRBJ2-1,TRBV13,CASTLGGGRLNEQFF
NA,TRBJ1-2,TRBV6-1,CASTIQGGDYGYTF
NA,TRBJ2-7,TRBV5-1,CASSSQGWSSYEQYF
TRBD1,TRBJ1-4,TRBV7-2,CASGQGGGNEKLFF
NA,TRBJ2-1,TRBV11-3,CASSLGGLDNEQFF
TRBD2,TRBJ2-5,TRBV20-1,CSASPSGRVEETQYF
NA,TRBJ2-1,TRBV7-2,CASRLYLGNNEQFF
TRBD1,TRBJ1-4,TRBV20-1,CSARTGTGTNEKLFF
TRBD1,TRBJ2-4,TRBV20-1,CSALGQGNIQYF
NA,TRBJ1-3,TRBV20-1,CSARGPGFGNTIYF
TRBD1,TRBJ1-1,TRBV9,CASSSWTGMNTEAFF
NA,TRBJ2-5,TRBV7-2,CASSMGPIQETQYF
TRBD1,TRBJ1-6,TRBV10-3,CAISEGQGENSPLHF
TRBD2,TRBJ2-3,TRBV20-1,CSASPGGFTDTQYF
NA,TRBJ1-2,TRBV20-1,CSARYVTEVYGYTF
NA,TRBJ2-7,TRBV20-1,CSAIPGPTYEQYF
TRBD1,TRBJ2-5,TRBV28,CASSIPGQGYGGETQYF
TRBD1,TRBJ2-3,TRBV6-1,CASRKTTGGAPDTQYF
NA,TRBJ1-1,TRBV7-2,CASSQRHPGTEAFF
NA,TRBJ1-2,TRBV7-2,CASSMGPEDYGYTF
NA,TRBJ2-2,TRBV4-3,CASSQDVAGLYTGELFF
NA,TRBJ2-7,TRBV7-2,CASSLRQGEQYF
NA,TRBJ1-5,TRBV20-1,CSASSRREPQHF
TRBD2,TRBJ2-1,TRBV7-2,CASSPIGTSGIRNEQFF
NA,TRBJ2-5,TRBV20-1,CMGLDQETQYF
NA,TRBJ2-7,TRBV10-3,CAISEGGLGYEQYF
TRBD1,TRBJ1-2,TRBV4-3,CASSPGTADYGYTF
TRBD1,TRBJ2-7,TRBV7-9,CASSLGTGQGYEQYF
TRBD2,TRBJ2-4,TRBV20-1,CSARHTGLAGEENIQYF
TRBD2,TRBJ2-1,TRBV4-2,CASSQDRASGIYNEQFF
TRBD1,TRBJ1-1,TRBV7-2,CASSPMTGATEAFF
TRBD1,TRBJ2-1,TRBV20-1,CSARVDRYNEQFF
TRBD2,TRBJ2-3,TRBV5-5,CASSSVAGVPPDTQYF
NA,TRBJ2-1,TRBV6-6,CASRSADEQFF
NA,TRBJ1-2,TRBV29-1,CSASVNYGYTF
NA,TRBJ2-1,TRBV5-1,CASSLAGRGNEQFF
NA,TRBJ2-5,TRBV6-1,CASSDLPRPGKTQYF
NA,TRBJ2-1,TRBV30,CAWSKIQGISSYNEQFF